Listed below are T cell receptor beta chains from one sample, sequenced in a study of neoadjuvant nivolumab and ipilimumab in lung cancer. The protocol was immunoSEQ multiplex PCR, while the TCRdb copy is restricted to in-frame clones and leaves out a portion. The table has approximately 35,000 clones, 80% to 95% seen once. The sample was peripheral blood, taken after neoadjuvant nivolumab, alone or with ipilimumab, at or shortly before surgery. The receptors shown here come from an adult with non-small cell lung cancer. The CDR3 runs from the conserved cysteine through the conserved F or W. A D gene is named only where the DNA matches it firmly. Expanded clones are given a class, and other clones once, few, many or no size at all.

d_call,v_call,j_call,clone_size,cdr3_aa,cdr3_nt
-,TRBV18,TRBJ2-7,-,CASSPGQERTYEQYF,TGTGCCAGCTCACCCGGGCAGGAGCGTACCTACGAGCAGTACTTC
-,TRBV11-3,TRBJ2-1,-,CASSLESDSYNEQFF,TGTGCCAGCAGCTTAGAGTCAGACTCCTACAATGAGCAGTTCTTC
-,TRBV6-1,TRBJ2-7,-,CASSVSGVTYEQYF,TGTGCCAGCAGTGTATCAGGGGTAACCTACGAGCAGTACTTC
TRBD1,TRBV10-3,TRBJ2-5,-,CAISEGQGEETQYF,TGTGCCATCAGTGAAGGGCAGGGGGAAGAGACCCAGTACTTC
-,TRBV28,TRBJ1-5,once,CASSFLGRPDQPQHF,TGTGCCAGCAGTTTTTTGGGCAGGCCGGATCAGCCCCAGCATTTT
-,TRBV2,TRBJ2-7,few,CASSAGGGYEQYF,TGTGCCAGCAGCGCCGGCGGAGGCTACGAGCAGTACTTC
TRBD2,TRBV19,TRBJ2-5,-,CASSKGGKRGEETQYF,TGTGCCAGTAGTAAGGGAGGGAAGAGAGGGGAAGAGACCCAGTACTTC
TRBD1,TRBV28,TRBJ1-2,-,CASGRQGAGGYTF,TGTGCCAGCGGGCGACAGGGGGCAGGTGGCTACACCTTC
-,TRBV7-9,TRBJ2-3,-,CASSPKWADTQYF,TGTGCCAGCAGTCCTAAGTGGGCAGATACGCAGTATTTT
-,TRBV27,TRBJ2-7,-,CASSSYRVSYEQYF,TGTGCCAGCAGTAGTTACAGGGTCTCGTACGAGCAGTACTTC
TRBD2,TRBV5-1,TRBJ2-1,-,CASSLLAVSYNEQFF,TGCGCCAGCAGCTTACTAGCGGTTTCCTACAATGAGCAGTTCTTC
-,TRBV13,TRBJ2-3,-,CASSLGLGTDTQYF,TGTGCCAGCAGCTTAGGCCTGGGAACAGATACGCAGTATTTT